A single TCR beta chain is shown here with its context. Its antigen remains unidentified. The germline CDR1 and CDR2 sequences are DFQATT and SNEGSKA (reference sequence). The CDR3 has 13 amino acids. This sample was taken from a study of T cells expressing NK-cell markers. Across the whole study: The authors derived TCR beta repertoires from sorted CD3+CD56+NKG2C+, CD3+CD56+NKG2C- and CD3+CD56-NKG2C+ T cells. The sequencing cohort of eight donors included seven HCMV-seropositive individuals and one seronegative individual. Study-wide findings and caveats: The CD3+CD56-NKG2C+ fraction was also led by these clonotypes in four donors. Roughly 6 of the donors carried dominant NKG2C+ clonotypes that took up about 1.0-7.0% of their CD8+ T cells.

TCRdb reprocessed the 5' RACE reads, keeping one entry per CDR3 protein, no DNA. Its clone listing holds 200,000 to 300,000 distinct CDR3 sequences. The receptor was isolated from a woman between 18 and 69 years old in good health. Sequenced: blood T cells: a sorted CD56 or NKG2C T cell subset, CD4+ or CD8+ T cells, or bulk PBMC T cells (not recorded which). This chain connects TRBV20-1 to TRBJ2-1. This CDR3 is CSAGRDSYNEQFF.